This TCR beta chain was identified in a study of memory CD4+ T cells and cytomegalovirus serostatus. Across the study: Donors were healthy Belgian adults, fewer than ten CMV seropositive and about two dozen seronegative. General study findings and limits: Repertoires predicted CMV serostatus with median bootstrapped AUC of about 0.95.

This CDR3 spans 17 amino acids. Per the germline V gene, CDR1 is SGHDN and CDR2 is FVKESK. V lost 1 base, J lost 9 bases, and 16 bases stayed unmatched. Concerning this clone itself: Its specificity is unknown.

The sort gate was single viable CD3+CD4+CD8-CD45RO+ cells for memory CD4+ T cells. CD4+ T cells were isolated by positive magnetic selection. Sequenced by immunoSEQ multiplex PCR; TCRdb stores in-frame clones only, minus some. The table includes approximately 46,000 clones, approximately 80% detected once. This sequence originates from an adult in good health and CMV-seronegative. Source material: memory CD4+ T cells from blood. The chain uses TRBV14 and TRBJ2-3, with TRBD1 matching 7 bases. The CDR3 loop is CASSQVYYRGSERTQYF. The CDR3 DNA follows: TGTGCCAGCAGCCAAGTCTACTACAGGGGATCCGAGCGGACGCAGTATTTT.